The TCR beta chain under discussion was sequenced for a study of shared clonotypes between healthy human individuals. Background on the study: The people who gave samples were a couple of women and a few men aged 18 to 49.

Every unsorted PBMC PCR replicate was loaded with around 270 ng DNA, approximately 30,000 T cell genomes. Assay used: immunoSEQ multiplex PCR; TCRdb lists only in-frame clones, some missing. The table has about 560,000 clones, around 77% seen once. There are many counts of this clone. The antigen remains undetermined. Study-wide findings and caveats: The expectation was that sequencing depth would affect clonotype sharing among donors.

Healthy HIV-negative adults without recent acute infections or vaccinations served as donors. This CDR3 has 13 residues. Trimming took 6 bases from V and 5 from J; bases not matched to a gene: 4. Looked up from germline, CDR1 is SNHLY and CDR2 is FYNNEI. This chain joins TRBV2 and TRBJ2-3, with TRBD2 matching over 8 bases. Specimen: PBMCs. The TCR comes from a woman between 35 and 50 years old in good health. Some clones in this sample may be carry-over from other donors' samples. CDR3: CASRSGSQDTQYF. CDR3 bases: TGTGCCAGCAGAAGCGGGAGTCAAGATACGCAGTATTTT. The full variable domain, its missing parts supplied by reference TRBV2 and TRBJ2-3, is EPEVTQTPSHQVTQMGQEVILRCVPISNHLYFYWYRQILGQKVEFLVSFYNNEISEKSEIFDDQFSVERPDGSNFTLKIRSTKLEDSAMYFCASRSGSQDTQYFGPGTRLTVL.